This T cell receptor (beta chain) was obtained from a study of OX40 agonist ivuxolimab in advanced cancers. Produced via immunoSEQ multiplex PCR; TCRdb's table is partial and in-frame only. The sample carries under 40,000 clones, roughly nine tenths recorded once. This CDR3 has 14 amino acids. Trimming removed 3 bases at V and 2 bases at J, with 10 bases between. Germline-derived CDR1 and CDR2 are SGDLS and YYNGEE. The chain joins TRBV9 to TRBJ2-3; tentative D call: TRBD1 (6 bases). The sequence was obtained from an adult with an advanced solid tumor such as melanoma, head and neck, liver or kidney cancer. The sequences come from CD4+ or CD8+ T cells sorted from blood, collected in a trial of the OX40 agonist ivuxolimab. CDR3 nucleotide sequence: TGTGCCAGCAGCGCGGGACACCTCACAGATACGCAGTATTTT. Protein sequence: CASSAGHLTDTQYF. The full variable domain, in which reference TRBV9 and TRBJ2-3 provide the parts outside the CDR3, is DSGVTQTPKHLITATGQRVTLRCSPRSGDLSVYWYQQSLDQGLQFLIQYYNGEERAKGNILERFSAQQFPDLHSELNLSSLELGDSALYFCASSAGHLTDTQYFGPGTRLTVL.